The next 17 T cell receptor beta chains were all read from a single sample in a study of CD8 T cells in ankylosing spondylitis. TCRdb called the 5' RACE reads again in MiXCR, with one record for every CDR3 protein. The table shows some 46,000 distinct CDR3 sequences, with approximately 11% occurring only once. The sequenced sample consisted of blood, either unsorted or a sorted T cell fraction (not recorded which). The origin of the receptors is a male donor with ankylosing spondylitis or in good health (not recorded which).

This clonotype came up many times. The V call is TRBV5-1, the J call TRBJ2-1, with 8 bases lining up with TRBD1. Germline V lookup: CDR1 SGHRS, CDR2 YFSETQ. This CDR3 has 17 amino acids. Trimming at V came to 4 bases and at J to 1 base, leaving 10 bases not matched to a gene. The CDR3 is CASSQTTGVRSYNEQFF. As DNA, the CDR3 is TGCGCCAGCAGCCAGACGACAGGGGTTCGGTCCTACAATGAGCAGTTCTTC.

The chain couples TRBV7-2 to TRBJ2-1; 7 bases line up with TRBD2. CDR3 size: 16 residues. V was clipped by 0 bases and J by 3 bases; unmatched bases: 5. Germline CDR1 and CDR2: SGHTA and FQGNSA. The CDR3 DNA follows: TGTGCCAGCAGCTTAGCGGGGAGGGGCAACTACAATGAGCAGTTCTTC. It specifies CASSLAGRGNYNEQFF.

V is TRBV2 and J is TRBJ1-1; tentative D call: TRBD1 (5 bases). Germline lookup yields CDR1 SNHLY and CDR2 FYNNEI. Trimming took 6 bases from V and 0 from J, leaving 11 bases between them. The CDR3 has 14 residues. The CDR3 DNA sequence: TGTGCCAGCAGGGCGGAGGGGATGAACACTGAAGCTTTCTTT. Its translation: CASRAEGMNTEAFF.

This clonotype was seen ten or more times. The chain couples TRBV5-8 to TRBJ1-1, with TRBD1 identical over 9 bases. Per germline, CDR1 SGHTS and CDR2 YDEGEE. Trimming removed 2 bases from V and 5 bases from J; junction bases left unmatched: 4. The CDR3 contains 14 residues. CDR3 bases: TGTGCCAGCAGCTTCGGACAGGGGAGGACTGAAGCTTTCTTT. This translates into CASSFGQGRTEAFF.

This clonotype was counted ten times or more. The J gene is TRBJ2-5, the V gene TRBV5-1; the match to TRBD1 covers 12 bases. From germline, CDR1 is SGHRS and CDR2 YFSETQ. This CDR3 spans 17 amino acids. V lost 0 bases, J lost 5 bases, and 8 bases stayed unmatched. CDR3 DNA sequence: TGCGCCAGCAGCTTGGAGGGGACAGGGGGCGGCTTGGAGACCCAGTACTTC. This gives the protein CASSLEGTGGGLETQYF.

This rearrangement joins TRBV19 to TRBJ2-1; no definite D call. The germline gives CDR1 LNHDA, CDR2 SQIVND (reference sequence). Trimming removed 0 bases from V and 2 bases from J, with 5 bases in between. The CDR3 extends over 14 amino acids. The CDR3 spells CASSIDSTYNEQFF. In DNA form, the CDR3 reads TGTGCCAGTAGTATAGACAGTACCTACAATGAGCAGTTCTTC.

A few counts support this clonotype. The chain uses TRBV29-1 and TRBJ2-1; D ambiguous. This CDR3 has 13 amino acids. Germline lookup yields CDR1 SQVTM and CDR2 ANQGSEA. V was trimmed by 4 bases and J by 0 bases, leaving 7 bases between them. The CDR3 DNA is TGCAGCGTTGTTATCCGCTCCTACAATGAGCAGTTCTTC. Translating it yields CSVVIRSYNEQFF.

The sample holds many counts of this clonotype. The chain combines TRBV27 with TRBJ2-5, with a weak D call TRBD2 (5 bases). Trimming cost V 3 bases and J 5 bases, with 10 bases left between them. Germline V CDR1 and CDR2: MNHEY, SMNVEV (reference sequence). The CDR3 length is 13 residues. CDR3 region: CASSFRDGETQYF. Here the CDR3 DNA reads TGTGCCAGCAGTTTTCGGGATGGGGAGACCCAGTACTTC.

A few counts support this clonotype. The V gene is TRBV11-2, the J gene TRBJ2-2; D is undetermined. The V gene lost 2 bases and the J gene lost 1 base, with 5 bases spanning the gap. Per germline, CDR1 SGHAT and CDR2 FQNNGV. This CDR3 contains 14 residues. The CDR3 nucleotides read TGTGCCAGCAGCTTAATTCAGAACACCGGGGAGCTGTTTTTT. It is translated as CASSLIQNTGELFF.

This clonotype occurred a few times. V usage is TRBV7-9 and J usage is TRBJ2-7; D call uncertain. With 1 base removed from V and 8 bases from J, the gap between germline ends came to 9 bases. The CDR3 runs 12 residues. CDR1 and CDR2 from the germline V gene are SEHNR and FQNEAQ (reference sequence). This CDR3 reads CASSLEGYKQYF. The CDR3 DNA sequence: TGTGCCAGCAGCTTAGAAGGGTATAAGCAGTACTTC.

Many counts were recorded for this clonotype. The rearrangement uses TRBV20-1 and TRBJ1-5; 9 nucleotides agree with TRBD1. From germline, CDR1 is DFQATT and CDR2 SNEGSKA (reference sequence). V shed 6 bases, J shed 5 bases, and the junction held 11 bases outside the gene matches. The CDR3 has 15 amino acids. CDR3 region: CSARPGTGYYQPQHF. CDR3 bases: TGCAGTGCCCGTCCCGGGACAGGGTATTATCAGCCCCAGCATTTT.

V gene TRBV29-1 combines with J gene TRBJ2-7; possibly TRBD1 for D (6 bases). V lost 7 bases and J lost 5, with 15 bases in between. The length of the CDR3 is 12 residues. Germline V gene lookup returns CDR1 SQVTM and CDR2 ANQGSEA. The CDR3 nucleotides read TGCAGCGCCGAGGAGACAGGAAACGAGCAGTACTTC. It specifies CSAEETGNEQYF.

Many counts were recorded for this clonotype. The rearrangement joins TRBV20-1 to TRBJ1-4, with D tentatively TRBD1 (6 bases). The V end was cut by 4 bases, the J end by 0 bases, with 15 bases between. The germline V gene has CDR1 DFQATT and CDR2 SNEGSKA (reference sequence). This CDR3 contains 16 residues. The CDR3 is CSATGQKASTNEKLFF. DNA of the CDR3: TGCAGTGCTACCGGACAGAAGGCGTCAACTAATGAAAAACTGTTTTTT.

V is TRBV15 and J is TRBJ2-7; the D gene is possibly TRBD2 (6 bases). Germline CDR1 and CDR2: LNHNV and YYDKDF (reference sequence). V shed 3 bases and J shed 2 bases, with 11 bases lying between them. The CDR3 length is 14 residues. The CDR3 region has the DNA TGTGCCACCAGCAGGAGGACGGGGGCCTACGAGCAGTACTTC. It specifies CATSRRTGAYEQYF.

This clonotype qualifies as medium-sized. In DNA, the CDR3 is TGCAGCGCGCATTTACCCCAGGGGGGCACTGAAGCTTTCTTT. Residues: CSAHLPQGGTEAFF. The J gene is TRBJ1-1, the V gene TRBV29-1; 7 nucleotides align to TRBD1. The CDR3 is made up of 14 amino acids. The V gene's germline CDR1 is SQVTM and CDR2 ANQGSEA. With 7 bases clipped from V and 4 bases from J, the junction kept 12 bases outside the gene matches.

This clonotype was seen many times. The chain couples TRBV29-1 to TRBJ2-2, with 7 bases aligning to TRBD2. CDR3 length: 14 residues. Unmatched junction bases numbered 4, after V lost 4 bases and J lost 2 bases. Germline V gene data show CDR1 as SQVTM and CDR2 as ANQGSEA. The CDR3 loop is CSVVPSGNTGELFF. The CDR3 coding sequence is TGCAGCGTTGTCCCTAGCGGCAACACCGGGGAGCTGTTTTTT.

This clonotype was detected many times. The V call is TRBV5-1, the J call TRBJ2-2; D is uncertain. CDR3 length: 13 amino acids. Germline V gene lookup returns CDR1 SGHRS and CDR2 YFSETQ. V lost 7 bases and J 0 bases, leaving 7 bases between the germline ends. This CDR3 is CASGITNTGELFF. The CDR3 nucleotides read TGCGCCAGCGGGATAACGAACACCGGGGAGCTGTTTTTT. Drawing the rest from reference TRBV5-1 and TRBJ2-2, the complete variable domain is KAGVTQTPRYLIKTRGQQVTLSCSPISGHRSVSWYQQTPGQGLQFLFEYFSETQRNKGNFPGRFSGRQFSNSRSEMNVSTLELGDSALYLCASGITNTGELFFGEGSRLTVL.